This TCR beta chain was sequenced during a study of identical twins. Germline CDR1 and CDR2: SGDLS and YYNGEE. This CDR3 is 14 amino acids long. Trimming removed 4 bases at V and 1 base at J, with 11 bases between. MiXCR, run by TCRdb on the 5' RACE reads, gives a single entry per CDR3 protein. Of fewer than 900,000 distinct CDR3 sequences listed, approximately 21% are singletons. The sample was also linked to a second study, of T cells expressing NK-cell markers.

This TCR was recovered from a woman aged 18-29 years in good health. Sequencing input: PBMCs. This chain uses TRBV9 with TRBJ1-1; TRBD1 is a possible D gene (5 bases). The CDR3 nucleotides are TGTGCCAGCAGCATAGGGGAGGCGAACACTGAAGCTTTCTTT. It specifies CASSIGEANTEAFF.